This T cell receptor beta chain was profiled in a study of cytomegalovirus exposure and HLA in healthy donors. With 60 Vbeta and 13 Jbeta primers, the PCR was carried out. Sequencing was performed with immunoSEQ multiplex PCR; in TCRdb, only in-frame clones are kept and a portion is missing. The sample has more than 140,000 clones. Germline lookup yields CDR1 ENHRY and CDR2 SYGVKD. The CDR3 is made up of 12 amino acids. The V and J ends lost 4 bases and 9 bases, in that order; junction bases with no gene match: 6. The sequence came from a woman aged 18-30 years in good health and CMV-seronegative. The sequencing input was PBMCs. This chain links TRBV10-3 with TRBJ2-7; 7 bases map to TRBD1. CDR3 coding DNA: TGTGCCATCAGTGGACAGGGAAATTCGCAGTACGTC. Protein sequence: CAISGQGNSQYV.